One sample yielded the 20 T cell receptor beta chains listed below, sequenced in a study of blood T cell repertoires in COVID-19. The table came from immunoSEQ multiplex PCR; TCRdb's copy has only in-frame clones and leaves some out. The sample includes 200,000 or so clones, about 86% seen only once; the top ten take roughly 7%. The sample comprised PBMCs or T cells enriched from blood (not recorded which). The receptors were gathered from a man aged 35 to 55 who had recovered from COVID-19.

The rearrangement joins TRBV10-2 to TRBJ2-1; tentative D call: TRBD1 (5 bases). V was shortened by 7 bases and J by 0 bases, with 13 bases between the two germline ends. The germline gives CDR1 WSHSY, CDR2 SAAADI. The CDR3 extends over 15 amino acids. In DNA form, the CDR3 reads TGCGCCAGCATTAGTGGGGCCGCCTCCTACAATGAGCAGTTCTTC. This translates into CASISGAASYNEQFF.

The V call is TRBV25-1, the J call TRBJ1-6, with 8 nucleotides matching TRBD1. Germline trimming cut 4 bases from V and 6 bases from J; bases unmatched to any gene: 5. This CDR3 has 15 residues. From germline, CDR1 is MGHDK and CDR2 SYGVNS. In DNA form, the CDR3 reads TGTGCCAGCAGTGTTGGACAGGGCTTTAATTCACCCCTCCACTTT. It translates to CASSVGQGFNSPLHF.

The rearrangement uses TRBV19 and TRBJ1-1, with a weak D call TRBD1 (5 bases). V lost 1 base and J lost 6, with 12 bases in between. The germline gives CDR1 LNHDA, CDR2 SQIVND (reference sequence). The CDR3 covers 14 residues. The CDR3 protein is CASSIAPGGAEAFF. DNA of the CDR3: TGTGCCAGTAGTATAGCTCCGGGAGGGGCTGAAGCTTTCTTT.

This clone came up once. The CDR3 sequence: CASSPERAGGVSAQYF. CDR3 in DNA: TGTGCCAGCAGCCCGGAGCGGGCGGGGGGGGTCTCTGCGCAGTATTTT. The rearrangement links TRBV11-2 to TRBJ2-3, with 9 positions matching TRBD2. The CDR3 is 16 amino acids. V gave up 5 bases and J gave up 10 bases; unmatched junction bases: 16. Germline lookup yields CDR1 SGHAT and CDR2 FQNNGV.

The chain has TRBV6-4 and TRBJ1-2; TRBD1 is a possible D gene (6 bases). The ends were cut back, 4 bases at V and 6 bases at J, with 15 bases in the middle. The CDR3 runs to 14 residues. The germline V gene encodes CDR1 MRHNA and CDR2 SNTAGT. CDR3 amino acids: CASSGPRGRDGYTF. CDR3 nucleotide sequence: TGTGCCAGCAGTGGACCCAGGGGACGGGATGGCTACACCTTC.

J is TRBJ1-5 and V is TRBV6-6; possible D gene TRBD1, 6 bases. This CDR3 has 15 residues. Germline V CDR1 and CDR2: MNHNY, SVGAGI (reference sequence). Deletions cut 6 bases from V and 4 bases from J, with 16 bases between. The CDR3 DNA reads TGTGCCAGCAGCACAGGGACACCCTCTAATCAGCCCCAGCATTTT. Protein: CASSTGTPSNQPQHF.

This chain connects TRBV21-1 to TRBJ2-2; TRBD1 is the table's D call and was not checked against the DNA. TRBV21-1 counts as a pseudogene. This CDR3 is 15 amino acids long. CDR3 amino acids: CASTKVTGGTGELFF. The CDR3 region has the DNA TGTGCCAGCACAAAAGTGACAGGGGGCACCGGGGAGCTGTTTTTT.

V is TRBV19 and J is TRBJ2-1; D is perhaps TRBD1 (6 bases). Germline V gene lookup returns CDR1 LNHDA and CDR2 SQIVND (reference sequence). This CDR3 comprises 15 residues. Trimming shortened V by 1 base and J by 2 bases, and 9 bases separated the two germline ends. This CDR3 reads CASSIAGTTYNEQFF. CDR3 sequence (DNA): TGTGCCAGTAGTATAGCAGGGACAACCTACAATGAGCAGTTCTTC.

This sequence joins TRBV7-9 and TRBJ2-3; D possibly corresponds to TRBD2 (5 bases). The CDR3 spans 15 residues. V shed 7 bases and J shed 0 bases, with 14 bases lying between them. Per germline, CDR1 SEHNR and CDR2 FQNEAQ (reference sequence). Here the CDR3 reads CASTRLSLSTDTQYF. The CDR3, as DNA: TGTGCCAGCACCAGACTAAGTTTGAGCACAGATACGCAGTATTTT.

This sequence joins TRBV9 and TRBJ2-1; 8 nucleotides line up with TRBD2. After removal of 4 bases from V and 3 bases from J, the junction contained 9 bases not matched to a gene. CDR3 length: 16 residues. Looked up from germline, CDR1 is SGDLS and CDR2 is YYNGEE. The CDR3 reads CASSPLAGGFYNEQFF. In DNA, the CDR3 is TGTGCCAGCAGCCCACTGGCGGGGGGTTTCTACAATGAGCAGTTCTTC.

The rearrangement uses TRBV9 and TRBJ2-2, with no clear D. The germline V and J ends were trimmed by 0 bases and 2 bases, with 8 bases remaining between them. The CDR3 covers 15 residues. The germline V gene encodes CDR1 SGDLS and CDR2 YYNGEE. The CDR3 protein is CASSVAPVNTGELFF. CDR3 in DNA: TGTGCCAGCAGCGTAGCTCCGGTCAACACCGGGGAGCTGTTTTTT.

The rearrangement links TRBV7-8 to TRBJ1-5; 7 bases are shared with TRBD1. V lost 5 bases to trimming and J lost 7 bases; unmatched junction nucleotides: 2. Germline V gives CDR1 SGHVS, CDR2 FQNEAQ. The CDR3 contains 12 residues. The CDR3 nucleotides read TGTGCCAGCAGCCAGGGGGTGCAGCCCCAGCATTTT. Protein: CASSQGVQPQHF.

The chain combines TRBV12-3 or TRBV12-4 with TRBJ2-3; no reliable D call. V was shortened by 5 bases and J by 4 bases, with 10 bases between the two germline ends. The CDR3 totals 13 residues. Here the CDR3 reads CASSVSIADTQYF. The CDR3 nucleotides read TGTGCCAGCAGTGTTAGTATCGCAGATACGCAGTATTTT.

The chain couples TRBV5-4 to TRBJ1-2; TRBD1 matches 8 bases. The V segment lost 4 bases and the J segment 3 bases; nucleotides outside the gene matches: 5. Germline V gene data show CDR1 as SGHNT and CDR2 as YYREEE (reference sequence). This CDR3 has 14 residues. Written as DNA, the CDR3 is TGTGCCAGCAGCCTGACAGGGGCAGACTATGGCTACACCTTC. Protein product: CASSLTGADYGYTF. Combining the CDR3 with reference TRBV5-4 and TRBJ1-2 gives the whole variable domain ETGVTQSPTHLIKTRGQQVTLRCSSQSGHNTVSWYQQALGQGPQFIFQYYREEENGRGNFPPRFSGLQFPNYSSELNVNALELDDSALYLCASSLTGADYGYTFGSGTRLTVV.

The rearrangement uses TRBV27 and TRBJ2-2; 13 nucleotides match TRBD2. V gave up 5 bases and J gave up 3 bases; unmatched junction bases: 6. From germline, CDR1 is MNHEY and CDR2 SMNVEV (reference sequence). The CDR3 sequence is 17 residues long. The CDR3 loop reads CASSRGLAGAYTGELFF. CDR3 DNA: TGTGCCAGCAGTAGAGGACTAGCGGGGGCCTACACCGGGGAGCTGTTTTTT.

In this sample, this clone turned up once. The chain combines TRBV11-2 with TRBJ1-1; no definite D call. V lost 4 bases to trimming and J lost 11 bases, with 17 bases between them. The germline V gene has CDR1 SGHAT and CDR2 FQNNGV. CDR3 length equals 13 residues. For the CDR3, the DNA is TGTGCCAGCAGCTCCACGGTCGGGAATTCGGCTTTCTTT. It is translated as CASSSTVGNSAFF.

The rearrangement uses TRBV18 and TRBJ1-1, with D perhaps TRBD1 (5 bases). Between the trimmed V and J ends, which lost 1 base and 7 bases, there was a span of 10 bases. CDR1 and CDR2 from the germline V gene are KGHSH and LQKENI. The CDR3 is 13 residues long. The CDR3 region has the DNA TGTGCCAGCTCACCACTGCCGACAGATGAAGCTTTCTTT. Amino acids: CASSPLPTDEAFF.

The chain links TRBV2 to TRBJ2-5; TRBD1 agrees at 8 bases. The V gene's germline CDR1 is SNHLY and CDR2 FYNNEI. The V and J ends lost 3 bases and 7 bases, in that order; junction bases with no gene match: 4. The CDR3 contains 13 residues. The CDR3 coding sequence is TGTGCCAGCAGTGACCAGGGGGCGGGGACCCAGTACTTC. This gives the protein CASSDQGAGTQYF.

The CDR3 spells CASTERGAEETQYF. CDR3 nucleotides: TGCGCCAGCACTGAGCGGGGGGCAGAAGAGACCCAGTACTTC. The rearrangement joins TRBV5-1 to TRBJ2-5; TRBD2 agrees at 9 bases. The CDR3 has 14 amino acids. The ends lost 6 bases at V and 3 bases at J; junction bases unmatched: 6. Germline V lookup: CDR1 SGHRS, CDR2 YFSETQ.

As to this clone: This may be a read error: a much more frequent sequence differs by one nucleotide. This chain links TRBV11-2 with TRBJ1-1; 8 nucleotides match TRBD1. The CDR3 sequence is 14 residues long. Germline V gene data show CDR1 as SGHAT and CDR2 as FQNNGV. The V segment lost 5 bases and the J segment 1 base; nucleotides outside the gene matches: 3. The CDR3 DNA is TGTGCCAGCAGCCTGGGACAGGCGAACACTGAAGCTTTCTTT. Translation: CASSLGQANTEAFF.